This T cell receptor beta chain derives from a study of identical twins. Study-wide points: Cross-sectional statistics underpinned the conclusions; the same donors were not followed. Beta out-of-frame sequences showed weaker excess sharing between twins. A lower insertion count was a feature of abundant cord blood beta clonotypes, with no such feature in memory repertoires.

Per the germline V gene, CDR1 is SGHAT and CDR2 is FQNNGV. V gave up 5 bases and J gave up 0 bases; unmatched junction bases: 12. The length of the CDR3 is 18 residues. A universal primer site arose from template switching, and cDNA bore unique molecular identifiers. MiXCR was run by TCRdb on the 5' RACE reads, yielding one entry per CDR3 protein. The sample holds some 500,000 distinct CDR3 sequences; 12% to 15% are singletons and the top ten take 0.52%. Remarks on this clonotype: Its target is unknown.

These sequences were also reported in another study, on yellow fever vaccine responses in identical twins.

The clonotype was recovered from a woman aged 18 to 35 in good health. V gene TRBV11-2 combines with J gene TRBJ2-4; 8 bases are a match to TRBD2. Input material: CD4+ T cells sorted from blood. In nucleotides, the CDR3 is TGTGCCAGCAGCACCTATCGGGGGGGGCAAACAGCCAAAAACATTCAGTACTTC. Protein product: CASSTYRGGQTAKNIQYF.